This T cell receptor beta chain is drawn from a study of OX40 agonist ivuxolimab in advanced cancers. Study information: Enrolled patients in dose escalation had cancers that were hepatocellular carcinoma, melanoma, renal cell or head and neck cancer.

The protocol was immunoSEQ multiplex PCR, while the TCRdb copy is restricted to in-frame clones and leaves out a portion. Seen here are 50,000 to 85,000 clones, 75% to 90% observed once, and the top ten hold about 2.1%. Germline V CDR1 and CDR2: MNHEY, SMNVEV (reference sequence). The CDR3 is 15 residues long. The chain couples TRBV27 to TRBJ2-5; TRBD1 or TRBD2 may be the D gene (6 bases each). Judging by the DNA end, TRBJ2-7 fits better; the J call may be wrong. The specimen was CD4+ or CD8+ T cells sorted from blood, collected in a trial of the OX40 agonist ivuxolimab. This receptor was identified in an adult with an advanced solid tumor such as melanoma, head and neck, liver or kidney cancer. The CDR3 DNA follows: TGTGCCAGCAGCAGGGGAGGACAGAGCTCCTACGAGCAGTACTTC. Its protein product is CASSRGGQSSYEQYF.